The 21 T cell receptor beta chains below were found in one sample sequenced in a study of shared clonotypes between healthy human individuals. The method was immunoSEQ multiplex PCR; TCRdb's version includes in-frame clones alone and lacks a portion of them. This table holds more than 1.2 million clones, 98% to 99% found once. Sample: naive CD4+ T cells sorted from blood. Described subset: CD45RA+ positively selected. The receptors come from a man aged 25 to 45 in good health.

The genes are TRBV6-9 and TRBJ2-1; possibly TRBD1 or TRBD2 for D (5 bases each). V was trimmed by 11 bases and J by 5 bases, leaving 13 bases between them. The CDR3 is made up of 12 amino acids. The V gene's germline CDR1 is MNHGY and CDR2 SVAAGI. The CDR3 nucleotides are TGTGCCCCCCAGGGAGAAGACAATGAGCAGTTCTTC. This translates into CAPQGEDNEQFF.

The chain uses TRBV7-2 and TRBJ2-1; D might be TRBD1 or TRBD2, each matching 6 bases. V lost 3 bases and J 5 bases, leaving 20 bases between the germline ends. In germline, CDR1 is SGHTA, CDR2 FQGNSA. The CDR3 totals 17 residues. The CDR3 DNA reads TGTGCCAGCAGCTTTAGCGGCCACAGGGTGTCCCACAATGAGCAGTTCTTC. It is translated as CASSFSGHRVSHNEQFF.

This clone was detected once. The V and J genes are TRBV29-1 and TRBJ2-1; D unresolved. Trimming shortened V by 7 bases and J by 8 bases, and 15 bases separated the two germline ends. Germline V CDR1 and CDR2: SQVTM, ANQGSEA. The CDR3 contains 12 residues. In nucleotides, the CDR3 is TGCAGCGCCCAGCCCGGCAGCCATGAGCAGTTCTTC. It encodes CSAQPGSHEQFF.

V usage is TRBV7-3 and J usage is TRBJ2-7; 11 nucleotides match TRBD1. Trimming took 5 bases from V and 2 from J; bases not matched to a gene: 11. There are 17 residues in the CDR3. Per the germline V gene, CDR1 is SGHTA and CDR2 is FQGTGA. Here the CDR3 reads CASSAGSTGQGAYEQYF. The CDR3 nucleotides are TGTGCCAGCAGCGCAGGTAGTACGGGACAGGGGGCCTACGAGCAGTACTTC.

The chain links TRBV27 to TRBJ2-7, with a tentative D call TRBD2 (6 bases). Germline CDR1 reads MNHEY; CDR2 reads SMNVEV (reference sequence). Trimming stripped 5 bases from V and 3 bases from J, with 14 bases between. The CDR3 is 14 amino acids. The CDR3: CASSLVADHYEQYF. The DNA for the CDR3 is TGTGCCAGCAGTCTCGTAGCGGACCACTACGAGCAGTACTTC.

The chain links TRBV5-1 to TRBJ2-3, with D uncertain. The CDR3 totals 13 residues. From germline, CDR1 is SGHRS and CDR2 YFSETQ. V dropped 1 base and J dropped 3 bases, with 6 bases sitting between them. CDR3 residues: CASSLIVTDTQYF. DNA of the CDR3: TGCGCCAGCAGCTTGATAGTAACAGATACGCAGTATTTT.

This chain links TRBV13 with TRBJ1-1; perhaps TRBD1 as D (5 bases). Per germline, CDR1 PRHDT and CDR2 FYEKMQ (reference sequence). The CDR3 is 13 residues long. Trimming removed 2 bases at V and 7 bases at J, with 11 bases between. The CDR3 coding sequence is TGTGCCAGCAGCTTATGGGGGGTGAATGAAGCTTTCTTT. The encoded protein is CASSLWGVNEAFF.

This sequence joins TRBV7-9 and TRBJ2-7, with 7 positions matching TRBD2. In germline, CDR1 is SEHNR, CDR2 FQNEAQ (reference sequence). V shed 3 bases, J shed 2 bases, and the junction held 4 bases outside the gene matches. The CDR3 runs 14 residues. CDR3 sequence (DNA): TGTGCCAGCAGCTTGGGACTAACCACCTACGAGCAGTACTTC. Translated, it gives CASSLGLTTYEQYF.

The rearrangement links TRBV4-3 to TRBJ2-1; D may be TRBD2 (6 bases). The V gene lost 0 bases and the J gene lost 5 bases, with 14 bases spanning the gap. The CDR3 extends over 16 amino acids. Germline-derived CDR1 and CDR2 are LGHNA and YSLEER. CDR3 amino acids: CASSQDLQDYNNEQFF. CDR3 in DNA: TGCGCCAGCAGCCAAGATCTACAGGACTATAACAATGAGCAGTTCTTC.

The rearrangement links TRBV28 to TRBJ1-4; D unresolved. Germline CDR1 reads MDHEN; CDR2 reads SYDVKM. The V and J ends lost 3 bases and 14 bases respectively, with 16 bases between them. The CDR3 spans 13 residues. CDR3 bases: TGTGCCAGCAGTTTTTCGACACAACCGCCCCTGTTTTTT. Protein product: CASSFSTQPPLFF.

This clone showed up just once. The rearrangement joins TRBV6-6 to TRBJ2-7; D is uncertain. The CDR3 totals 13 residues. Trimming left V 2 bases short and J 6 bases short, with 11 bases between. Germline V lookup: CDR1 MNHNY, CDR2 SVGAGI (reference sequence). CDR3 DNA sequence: TGTGCCAGCAGTTACGGCAGAGTACTCGAGCAGTACTTC. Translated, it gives CASSYGRVLEQYF.

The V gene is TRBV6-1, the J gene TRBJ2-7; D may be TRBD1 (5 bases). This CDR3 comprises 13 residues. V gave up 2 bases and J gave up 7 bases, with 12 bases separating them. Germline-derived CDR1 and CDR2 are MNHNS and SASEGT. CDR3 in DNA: TGTGCCAGCAGTGAAATGCGCAGGGTTGAGCAGTACTTC. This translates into CASSEMRRVEQYF.

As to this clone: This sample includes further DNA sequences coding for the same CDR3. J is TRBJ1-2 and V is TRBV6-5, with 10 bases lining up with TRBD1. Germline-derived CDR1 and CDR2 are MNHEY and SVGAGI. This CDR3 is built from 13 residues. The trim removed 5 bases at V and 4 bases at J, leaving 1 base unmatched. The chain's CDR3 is CASSRDRGYGYTF. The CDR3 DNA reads TGTGCCAGCAGTCGGGACAGGGGCTATGGCTACACCTTC.

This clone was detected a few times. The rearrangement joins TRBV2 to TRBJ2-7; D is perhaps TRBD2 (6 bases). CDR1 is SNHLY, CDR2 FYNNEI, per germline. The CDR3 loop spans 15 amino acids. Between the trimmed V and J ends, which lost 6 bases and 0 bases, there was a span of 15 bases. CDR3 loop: CASRPRVADSYEQYF. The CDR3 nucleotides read TGTGCCAGCAGGCCCCGGGTAGCGGACTCCTACGAGCAGTACTTC.

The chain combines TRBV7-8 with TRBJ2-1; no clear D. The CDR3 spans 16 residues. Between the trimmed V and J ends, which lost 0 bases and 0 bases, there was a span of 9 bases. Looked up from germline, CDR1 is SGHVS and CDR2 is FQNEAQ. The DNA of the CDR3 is TGTGCCAGCAGCTTAGCCACCTCGACCTCCTACAATGAGCAGTTCTTC. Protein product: CASSLATSTSYNEQFF.

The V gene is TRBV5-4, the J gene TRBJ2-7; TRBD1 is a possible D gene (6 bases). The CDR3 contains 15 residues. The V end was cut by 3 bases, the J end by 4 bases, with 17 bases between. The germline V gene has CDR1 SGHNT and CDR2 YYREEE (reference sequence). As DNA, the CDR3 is TGTGCCAGCAGCTCGCCAGGGGAGAGGGATTACGAGCAGTACTTC. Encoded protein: CASSSPGERDYEQYF.

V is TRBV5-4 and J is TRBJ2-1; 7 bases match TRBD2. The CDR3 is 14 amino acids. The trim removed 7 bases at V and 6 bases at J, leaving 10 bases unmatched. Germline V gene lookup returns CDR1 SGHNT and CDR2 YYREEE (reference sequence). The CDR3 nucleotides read TGTGCCAGCTGGGAGGGGTTGGACTCCAATGAGCAGTTCTTC. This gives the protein CASWEGLDSNEQFF.

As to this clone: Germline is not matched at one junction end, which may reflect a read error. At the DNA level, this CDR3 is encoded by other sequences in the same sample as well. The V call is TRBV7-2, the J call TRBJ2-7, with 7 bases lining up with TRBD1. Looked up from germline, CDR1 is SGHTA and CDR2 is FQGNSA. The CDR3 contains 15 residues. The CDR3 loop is CASSLVRDSSYEQYF. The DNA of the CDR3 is TGTGCCAGCAGCTTAGTAAGGGACAGCTCCTACGAACAGTACTTC.

CDR3 bases: TGTGCCAGCAGCTTCCCATCGACAAGGGTTTTGGGCTCCTACGAGCAGTACTTC. Translation gives CASSFPSTRVLGSYEQYF. The chain couples TRBV7-9 to TRBJ2-7; D uncertain. This CDR3 is 18 amino acids long. CDR1 SEHNR and CDR2 FQNEAQ come from the germline V gene (reference sequence). The V end was cut by 3 bases, the J end by 0 bases, with 21 bases between. The full variable domain, rest sourced from reference TRBV7-9 and TRBJ2-7, is DTGVSQNPRHKITKRGQNVTFRCDPISEHNRLYWYRQTLGQGPEFLTYFQNEAQLEKSRLLSDRFSAERPKGSFSTLEIQRTEQGDSAMYLCASSFPSTRVLGSYEQYFGPGTRLTVT.

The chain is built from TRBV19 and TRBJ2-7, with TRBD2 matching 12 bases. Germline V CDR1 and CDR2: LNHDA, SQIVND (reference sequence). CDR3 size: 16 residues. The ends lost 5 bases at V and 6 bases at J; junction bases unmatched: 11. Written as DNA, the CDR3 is TGTGCCAGTAGTGGGCTAGCGGGAGGGCCTCCGTCCGAGCAGTACTTC. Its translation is CASSGLAGGPPSEQYF.

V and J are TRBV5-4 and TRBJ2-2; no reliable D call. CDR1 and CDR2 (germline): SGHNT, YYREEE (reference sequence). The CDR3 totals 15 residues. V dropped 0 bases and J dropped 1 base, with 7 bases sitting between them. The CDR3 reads CASSLGRQNTGELFF. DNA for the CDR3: TGTGCCAGCAGCTTGGGGCGGCAGAACACCGGGGAGCTGTTTTTT.